The 8 T cell receptor beta chains below were found in one sample sequenced in a study of blood T cell repertoires in COVID-19. Profiling relied on immunoSEQ multiplex PCR, and the TCRdb table lists in-frame clones only, not all of them. The sample contains some 220,000 clones, around 85% of which appear only once. Sequenced material: peripheral blood. Receptors were obtained from an older woman with COVID-19, enrolled during active disease.

J is TRBJ1-1 and V is TRBV5-6; a weak D match, TRBD1 (6 bases). Between the trimmed V and J ends, which lost 2 bases and 2 bases, there was a span of 10 bases. The CDR3 has 14 residues. In germline, CDR1 is SGHDT, CDR2 YYEEEE. CDR3 DNA: TGTGCCAGCAGCTTTCAGGGGTCTAACACTGAAGCTTTCTTT. The encoded protein is CASSFQGSNTEAFF.

The chain uses TRBV6-5 and TRBJ2-7; TRBD2 agrees at 9 bases. Germline V gene sequence: CDR1 MNHEY, CDR2 SVGAGI. Trimming took 6 bases from V and 1 from J; bases not matched to a gene: 4. CDR3 length: 14 residues. CDR3 amino acids: CASRGAGGSYEQYF. In DNA, the CDR3 is TGTGCCAGCAGGGGAGCGGGAGGATCCTACGAGCAGTACTTC.

The chain has TRBV2 and TRBJ2-5; D possibly corresponds to TRBD1 (6 bases). Germline V gives CDR1 SNHLY, CDR2 FYNNEI. The V end lost 4 bases, the J end lost 5 bases, and 11 bases lay between the germline ends. This CDR3 spans 13 amino acids. CDR3 sequence reads: CASSVWGQETQYF. Here the CDR3 DNA reads TGTGCCAGCAGTGTGTGGGGGCAGGAGACCCAGTACTTC.

J is TRBJ2-5 and V is TRBV19, with TRBD1 as a possible D gene (5 bases). The germline CDR1 and CDR2 sequences are LNHDA and SQIVND (reference sequence). Trimming pared 0 bases from V and 2 bases from J, leaving 16 bases between. The CDR3 is 17 amino acids. The CDR3 is CASSIEPPTTEQETQYF. As DNA, the CDR3 is TGTGCCAGTAGTATAGAACCGCCGACGACAGAGCAAGAGACCCAGTACTTC.

The chain carries TRBV4-3 and TRBJ1-6; 9 bases map to TRBD1. This CDR3 contains 16 residues. Germline lookup yields CDR1 LGHNA and CDR2 YSLEER. Trimming took 2 bases from V and 7 from J; bases not matched to a gene: 6. This CDR3 is CASSQNPGQGNSPLHF. The CDR3 DNA is TGCGCCAGCAGCCAAAATCCGGGACAGGGAAATTCACCCCTCCACTTT.

This sequence joins TRBV6-1 and TRBJ1-3; D unresolved. V lost 1 base to trimming and J lost 0 bases, with 10 bases between them. Germline V lookup: CDR1 MNHNS, CDR2 SASEGT. The CDR3 length is 16 residues. CDR3 in amino acids: CASSEVPRDSGNTIYF. CDR3 coding DNA: TGTGCCAGCAGTGAAGTCCCCCGCGACTCTGGAAACACCATATATTTT.

The chain links TRBV2 to TRBJ2-7; possible D gene TRBD2, 6 bases. The germline V gene has CDR1 SNHLY and CDR2 FYNNEI. The CDR3 length is 14 residues. Trimming stripped 6 bases from V and 2 bases from J, with 14 bases between. The CDR3 sequence: CASRGGERTYEQYF. The CDR3 DNA follows: TGTGCCAGCAGGGGAGGAGAGCGAACCTACGAGCAGTACTTC.

The chain is built from TRBV5-8 and TRBJ1-2; D is ambiguous. The V end was cut by 4 bases, the J end by 1 base, with 26 bases between. Germline CDR1 and CDR2: SGHTS and YDEGEE. There are 19 residues in the CDR3. The CDR3 bases are TGTGCCAGCAGCCCGGAGGTCTGGGGATGGACGGAACTTAACTATGGCTACACCTTC. Its protein is CASSPEVWGWTELNYGYTF. The whole variable domain, remainder taken from reference TRBV5-8 and TRBJ1-2, is EAGVTQSPTHLIKTRGQQATLRCSPISGHTSVYWYQQALGLGLQFLLWYDEGEERNRGNFPPRFSGRQFPNYSSELNVNALELEDSALYLCASSPEVWGWTELNYGYTFGSGTRLTVV.